What follows are 5 T cell receptor beta chains derived from one specimen sequenced in a study of naive and memory T cell subsets. Amplification of ligated cDNA took four PCR rounds with SP2 and nested alpha and beta constant primers. TCRdb re-analysed the 5' RACE reads in MiXCR, keeping a single row per CDR3 protein. The table includes about 48,000 distinct CDR3 sequences, over 3.5% detected once. The library had UMIs added by 3' ligation of an oligonucleotide to TCR cDNA. The receptors stem from a female donor in good health.

Ten or more counts support this clonotype. This chain connects TRBV12-3 or TRBV12-4 to TRBJ1-1; D uncertain. This CDR3 spans 14 amino acids. Trimming took 6 bases from V and 1 from J, leaving 12 bases between them. The CDR3 spells CASSLAGWNTEAFF. The CDR3 DNA sequence: TGTGCCAGCAGCCTAGCCGGGTGGAACACTGAAGCTTTCTTT.

CDR3 nucleotides: TGCAGCGCTACTAGCGGGAACAATGAGCAGTTCTTC. Translated, it gives CSATSGNNEQFF. The chain couples TRBV29-1 to TRBJ2-1, with 10 bases that match TRBD2. Germline CDR1 SQVTM, CDR2 ANQGSEA. This CDR3 has 12 residues. V dropped 7 bases and J dropped 5; count of bases not matched to a gene: 2.

This clonotype was seen more than once but under ten times. V gene TRBV29-1 combines with J gene TRBJ2-5; TRBD1 matches at 7 bases. Germline V gene sequence: CDR1 SQVTM, CDR2 ANQGSEA. V shed 5 bases and J 5 bases; nucleotides not matched to a gene: 5. This CDR3 is 12 amino acids long. Here the CDR3 DNA reads TGCAGCGTTCGACAGGGCGGGGAGACCCAGTACTTC. It yields the protein CSVRQGGETQYF.

This clonotype was detected many times. The chain employs TRBV2 and TRBJ2-4; 7 bases fit TRBD2. CDR3 size: 12 residues. Germline assignment: CDR1 SNHLY and CDR2 FYNNEI. Trimming at V came to 4 bases and at J to 8 bases, leaving 2 bases not matched to a gene. This chain's CDR3 is CASSGGRDIQYF. CDR3 DNA sequence: TGTGCCAGCAGTGGGGGGAGGGACATTCAGTACTTC. The variable domain in full, with the rest retrieved from reference TRBV2 and TRBJ2-4, is EPEVTQTPSHQVTQMGQEVILRCVPISNHLYFYWYRQILGQKVEFLVSFYNNEISEKSEIFDDQFSVERPDGSNFTLKIRSTKLEDSAMYFCASSGGRDIQYFGAGTRLSVL.

This clonotype has ten or more counts. V gene TRBV12-3 or TRBV12-4 combines with J gene TRBJ2-7; possible D gene TRBD1, 6 bases. The CDR3 is 14 residues long. Trimming took 3 bases from V and 3 from J, leaving 12 bases between them. The CDR3 bases are TGTGCCAGCAGTTTGGCCGGGACACACTACGAGCAGTACTTC. Residues: CASSLAGTHYEQYF.